The text below deals with one T cell receptor beta chain. The antigen is unknown. Other DNA sequences in this sample translate to the same CDR3. The data derive from a study of beta chain features in type 1 diabetes. Whole-study results and caveats: Type 1 diabetes patients showed a moderate but significant shortening of TCRB CDR3s in all four CD4+ subsets.

Germline assignment: CDR1 KGHSH and CDR2 LQKENI. The CDR3 has 13 residues. Trimming stripped 2 bases from V and 2 bases from J, with 7 bases between. Reverse transcribing all isolated RNA meant expressed TCRB transcripts were sequenced. Sequencing was performed with immunoSEQ multiplex PCR; in TCRdb, only in-frame clones are kept and a portion is missing. This table holds more than 300,000 clones, roughly 8.8% found once. The chain is built from TRBV18 and TRBJ2-7, with D uncertain. The TCR sequence derives from a man aged 25-45 years with type 1 diabetes. The sample taken for sequencing was central memory CD4+ T cells from blood. The CDR3 spells CASSPSETYEQYF. CDR3 DNA: TGTGCCAGCTCACCATCCGAGACCTACGAGCAGTACTTC.